This T cell receptor beta chain derives from a study of blood T cells in healthy people across ages. Alongside a J-beta primer mix, a sample-barcoded 5' primer served in a second PCR lasting roughly 7 to 12 cycles. One entry per CDR3 protein results from TCRdb running MiXCR on the 5' RACE reads. The data contain about 690,000 distinct CDR3 sequences, over 40% of them singletons. This clonotype was recorded at least ten times. Germline V CDR1 and CDR2: SGHKS, YYEKEE (reference sequence). The CDR3 loop spans 15 amino acids. V lost 1 base to trimming and J lost 0 bases, with 5 bases between them. The sequencing input was blood. V gene TRBV5-5 combines with J gene TRBJ2-6; D is unresolved. The receptor was derived from a man at least 80 years old in good health. The CDR3 region has the DNA TGTGCCAGCAGCTTGCTAAGCTCTGGGGCCAACGTCCTGACTTTC. It specifies CASSLLSSGANVLTF.